Included here is one T cell receptor (beta chain) sequence, with context. This record belongs to a study of blood T cell repertoires in COVID-19. About the research overall: Specimens from acute and convalescent COVID-19 originated in the United States, Italy and Spain.

Per the study methods: How many nucleated cells were present was estimated from reference gene primer amplification. The repertoire was sequenced with immunoSEQ multiplex PCR; TCRdb's copy has only in-frame clones and lacks some. V, J and clone size are taken as reported in that table, and D and trimming were inferred from the DNA itself. The sample holds a few hundred thousand clones; about nine tenths are singletons and the top ten take roughly 2.8%. The CDR3 spans 14 residues. With V trimmed by 9 bases and J by 6 bases, 7 bases remained unmatched. CDR1 and CDR2 from the germline V gene are LNHDA and SQIVND (reference sequence). Enrolled during active infection, Seattle patients were then followed longitudinally.

This TCR came from a woman in her twenties or thirties with COVID-19, enrolled during active disease. The chain joins TRBV19 to TRBJ1-5, with 11 bases identical to TRBD1. The sample was peripheral blood. The CDR3 DNA sequence: TGTGCCAGCACCGGGACAGGGGGTTTTCAGCCCCAGCATTTT. Its translation: CASTGTGGFQPQHF. Complete variable domain (other parts from reference TRBV19 and TRBJ1-5): DGGITQSPKYLFRKEGQNVTLSCEQNLNHDAMYWYRQDPGQGLRLIYYSQIVNDFQKGDIAEGYSVSREKKESFPLTVTSAQKNPTAFYLCASTGTGGFQPQHFGDGTRLSIL.